The T cell receptor beta chain under discussion was sequenced for a study of blood T cell repertoires in COVID-19. Looking at the study overall: Some COVID-19 samples were acute and others convalescent; all came from the United States, Italy and Spain. The analysed material was cDNA or gDNA that came from T cells, B-cell-depleted T cells, or PBMCs.

Germline CDR1 reads MRHNA; CDR2 reads SNTAGT. V shed 3 bases, J shed 0 bases, and the junction held 2 bases outside the gene matches. This CDR3 is built from 16 residues. Per the original data handling: Scientists estimated how many nucleated cells there were by amplifying reference gene primers. Libraries were prepared by immunoSEQ multiplex PCR; TCRdb keeps only in-frame clonotypes and omits some of them. That table gives V, J and clone size, and the DNA gave D and trimming. The profile shows roughly 150,000 clones, approximately 90% of them singletons. The J gene is TRBJ2-3, the V gene TRBV6-4; 11 bases line up with TRBD2. The sample taken for sequencing was peripheral blood. The receptor comes from a man between 45 and 60 years old who had recovered from COVID-19. The CDR3 coding sequence is TGTGCCAGCAGTGAGTCTAGCGGGGGGAGCACAGATACGCAGTATTTT. Its translation: CASSESSGGSTDTQYF.